The 4 T cell receptor beta chains below come from one sample, sequenced in a study of OX40 agonist ivuxolimab in advanced cancers. Clones were sequenced by immunoSEQ multiplex PCR, and TCRdb holds only the in-frame ones, with some missing. The table has about 29,000 clones, over 75% seen once. Source: CD4+ or CD8+ T cells sorted from blood, taken in a trial of the OX40 agonist ivuxolimab. The receptors were sampled from an adult with an advanced solid tumor such as melanoma, head and neck, liver or kidney cancer.

The V gene is TRBV27, the J gene TRBJ2-7, with TRBD2 matching over 8 bases. Germline lookup yields CDR1 MNHEY and CDR2 SMNVEV (reference sequence). J lost 2 bases, V lost 6 bases, and 3 bases had no gene match. The length of the CDR3 is 13 residues. The CDR3 DNA is TGTGCCAGCAGCAGCGGGAGTACCTACGAGCAGTACTTC. As protein: CASSSGSTYEQYF.

V usage is TRBV28 and J usage is TRBJ1-4, with TRBD1 matching 9 bases. The CDR3 extends over 15 amino acids. Trimming at V came to 5 bases and at J to 8 bases, leaving 9 bases not matched to a gene. Germline values: CDR1 MDHEN, CDR2 SYDVKM. CDR3 nucleotide sequence: TGTGCCAGCAGTCTCAGGACAGGGGTTTACGAAAAACTGTTTTTT. This sequence encodes CASSLRTGVYEKLFF.

This sequence joins TRBV2 and TRBJ2-1; D tentatively fits TRBD1 or TRBD2 (5 bases each). From germline, CDR1 is SNHLY and CDR2 FYNNEI. Trimming shortened V by 0 bases and J by 6 bases, and 9 bases separated the two germline ends. The length of the CDR3 is 14 residues. CDR3 nucleotide sequence: TGTGCCAGCAGTGAAGCGGGGGACGTCAATGAGCAGTTCTTC. Amino acid sequence: CASSEAGDVNEQFF.

The gene calls are TRBV18 and TRBJ2-3; 11 nucleotides align to TRBD2. The CDR3 totals 16 residues. Germline lookup yields CDR1 KGHSH and CDR2 LQKENI. The V and J ends lost 6 bases and 2 bases, in that order; junction bases with no gene match: 7. CDR3 sequence: CASSLGLAGLTDTQYF. CDR3 DNA sequence: TGTGCCAGCTCCCTAGGACTAGCGGGTCTCACAGATACGCAGTATTTT. The whole variable domain, filled in from reference TRBV18 and TRBJ2-3, reads NAGVMQNPRHLVRRRGQEARLRCSPMKGHSHVYWYRQLPEEGLKFMVYLQKENIIDESGMPKERFSAEFPKEGPSILRIQQVVRGDSAAYFCASSLGLAGLTDTQYFGPGTRLTVL.